This T cell receptor (beta chain) was retrieved from a study of radiation and T cells in renal cell carcinoma. For the study at large: Nephrectomy followed 15 Gy stereotactic body radiation by 4 weeks. Findings of the study overall: Without pretreatment biopsies, baseline tumor clonotype presence was undetermined.

The time point: baseline pretreatment blood. The treatment was: 15 Gy SBRT to primary tumor, nephrectomy 4 weeks later. Radiation-treated patients gave blood at baseline, week 2 and week 4. The tumor was a clear cell renal cell carcinoma. Method: immunoSEQ multiplex PCR; TCRdb's copy keeps in-frame clones and lacks some. The sample holds about 130,000 clones; more than 70% are singletons and the top ten take about 12%. Comments on this clone: No antigen is known for it.

The V and J ends lost 4 bases and 0 bases, in that order; junction bases with no gene match: 7. In germline, CDR1 is PRHDT, CDR2 FYEKMQ (reference sequence). This CDR3 has 17 amino acids. V gene TRBV13 combines with J gene TRBJ1-1; TRBD1 agrees at 11 bases. The starting material was blood, obtained from a patient whose treatment included radiotherapy and nephrectomy. This receptor was identified in a woman between 50 and 59 years old with renal cell carcinoma. The CDR3 loop is CASSWTGGRGMNTEAFF. The CDR3 DNA reads as TGTGCCAGCAGCTGGACAGGGGGCAGAGGGATGAACACTGAAGCTTTCTTT. Drawing the rest from reference TRBV13 and TRBJ1-1, the complete variable domain is AAGVIQSPRHLIKEKRETATLKCYPIPRHDTVYWYQQGPGQDPQFLISFYEKMQSDKGSIPDRFSAQQFSDYHSELNMSSLELGDSALYFCASSWTGGRGMNTEAFFGQGTRLTVV.